This T cell receptor (beta chain) is drawn from a study of T-cell reconstitution after alpha-beta-depleted transplantation in children. CDR1 SEHNR and CDR2 FQNEAQ come from the germline V gene (reference sequence). The CDR3 runs to 14 residues. Between the trimmed V and J ends, which lost 2 bases and 1 base, there was a span of 7 bases. Unique molecular identifiers were incorporated into the prepared TCRbeta library. MiXCR, applied by TCRdb to the PCR reads, yields one record per CDR3 protein. This sample yields 210,000 or so distinct CDR3 sequences, of which 8% to 10% are seen a single time; about 6.2% belongs to the top ten.

The chain carries TRBV7-9 and TRBJ2-3; D is unresolved. The input for sequencing was PBMCs from the stem cell graft donor, taken from the stem cell graft. The clonotype originates from a human donor who donated a stem cell graft to a child with acute lymphoblastic leukemia. The CDR3, as DNA: TGTGCCAGCAGCTTAAATGGAGGCACAGATACGCAGTATTTT. The encoded protein is CASSLNGGTDTQYF.